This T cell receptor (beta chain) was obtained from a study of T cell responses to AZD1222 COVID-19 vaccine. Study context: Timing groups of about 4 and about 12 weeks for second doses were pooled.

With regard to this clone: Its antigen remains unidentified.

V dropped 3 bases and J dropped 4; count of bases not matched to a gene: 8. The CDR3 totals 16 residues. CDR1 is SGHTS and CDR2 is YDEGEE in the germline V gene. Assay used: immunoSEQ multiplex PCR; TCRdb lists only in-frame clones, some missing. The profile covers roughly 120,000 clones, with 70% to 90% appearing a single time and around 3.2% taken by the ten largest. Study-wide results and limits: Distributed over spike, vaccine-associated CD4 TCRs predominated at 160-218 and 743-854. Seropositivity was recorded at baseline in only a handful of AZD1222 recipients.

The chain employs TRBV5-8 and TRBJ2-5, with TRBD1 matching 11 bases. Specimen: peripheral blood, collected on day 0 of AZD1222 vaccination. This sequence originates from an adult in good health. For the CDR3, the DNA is TGTGCCAGCAGCTCAACCGGGACAGGGGGTCGAGAGACCCAGTACTTC. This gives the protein CASSSTGTGGRETQYF.